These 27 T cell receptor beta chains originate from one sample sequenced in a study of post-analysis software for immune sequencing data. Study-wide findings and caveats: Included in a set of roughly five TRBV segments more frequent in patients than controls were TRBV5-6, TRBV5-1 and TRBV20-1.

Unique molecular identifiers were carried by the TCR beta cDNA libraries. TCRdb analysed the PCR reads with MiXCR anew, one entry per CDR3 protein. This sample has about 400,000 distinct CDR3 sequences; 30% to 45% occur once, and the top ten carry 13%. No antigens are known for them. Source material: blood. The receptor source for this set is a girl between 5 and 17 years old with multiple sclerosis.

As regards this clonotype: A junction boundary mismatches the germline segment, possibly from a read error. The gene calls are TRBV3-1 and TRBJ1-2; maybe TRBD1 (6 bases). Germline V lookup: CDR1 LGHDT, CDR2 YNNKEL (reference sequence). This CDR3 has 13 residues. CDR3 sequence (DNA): TGTGCCGGCAGCGGCCGGGACACCCATGGCTACACCTTC. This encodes CAGSGRDTHGYTF.

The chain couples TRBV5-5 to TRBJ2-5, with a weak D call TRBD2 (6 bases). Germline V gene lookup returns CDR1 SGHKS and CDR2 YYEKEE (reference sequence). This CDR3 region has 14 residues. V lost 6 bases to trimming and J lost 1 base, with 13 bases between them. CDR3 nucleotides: TGTGCCAGCACCGTTGGAGGGGCCCAAGAGACCCAGTACTTC. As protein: CASTVGGAQETQYF.

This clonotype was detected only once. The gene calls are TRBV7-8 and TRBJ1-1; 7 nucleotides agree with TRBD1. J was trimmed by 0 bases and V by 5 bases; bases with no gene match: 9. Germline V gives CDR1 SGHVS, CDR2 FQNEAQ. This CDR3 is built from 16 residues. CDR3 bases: TGTGCCAGCAGCCCGAAGCGGGGACAGTTGAACACTGAAGCTTTCTTT. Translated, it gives CASSPKRGQLNTEAFF.

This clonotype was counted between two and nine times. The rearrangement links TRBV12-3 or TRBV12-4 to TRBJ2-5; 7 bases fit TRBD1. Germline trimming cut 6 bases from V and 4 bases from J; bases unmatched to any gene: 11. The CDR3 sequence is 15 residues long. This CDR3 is CASSSDRDNPETQYF. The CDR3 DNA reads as TGTGCCAGCAGCTCCGACAGGGATAATCCAGAGACCCAGTACTTC.

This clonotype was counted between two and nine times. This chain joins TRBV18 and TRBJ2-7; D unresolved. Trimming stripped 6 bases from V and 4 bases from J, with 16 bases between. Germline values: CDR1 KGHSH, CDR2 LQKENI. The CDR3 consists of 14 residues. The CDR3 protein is CASSSLPGTYEQYF. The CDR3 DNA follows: TGTGCCAGCTCCTCACTGCCCGGAACGTACGAGCAGTACTTC.

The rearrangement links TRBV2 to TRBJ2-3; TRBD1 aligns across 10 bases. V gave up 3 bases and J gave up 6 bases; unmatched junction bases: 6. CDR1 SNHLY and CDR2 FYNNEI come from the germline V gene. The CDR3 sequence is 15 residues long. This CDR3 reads CASSDGGQGRDTQYF. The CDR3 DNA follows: TGTGCCAGCAGTGATGGGGGACAGGGGAGGGATACGCAGTATTTT.

The CDR3 loop reads CASSLDPGTTDTQYF. The CDR3 nucleotides read TGTGCCAGCAGCTTAGATCCCGGGACCACAGATACGCAGTATTTT. This chain uses TRBV7-2 with TRBJ2-3; TRBD1 or TRBD2 may be the D gene (5 bases each). From germline, CDR1 is SGHTA and CDR2 FQGNSA. With 1 base removed from V and 2 bases from J, the gap between germline ends came to 10 bases. This CDR3 spans 15 amino acids.

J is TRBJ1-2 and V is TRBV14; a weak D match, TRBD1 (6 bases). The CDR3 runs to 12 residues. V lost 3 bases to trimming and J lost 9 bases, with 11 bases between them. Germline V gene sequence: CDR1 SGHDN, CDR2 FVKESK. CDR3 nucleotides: TGTGCCAGCAGCCAGCAGGGGCATAGCTACACCTTC. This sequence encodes CASSQQGHSYTF.

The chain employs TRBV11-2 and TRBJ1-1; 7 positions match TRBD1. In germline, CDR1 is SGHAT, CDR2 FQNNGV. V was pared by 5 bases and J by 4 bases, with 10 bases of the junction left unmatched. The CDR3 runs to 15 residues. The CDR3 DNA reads TGTGCCAGCAGCCCGCCGGACAGGCCGGGCACTGAAGCTTTCTTT. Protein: CASSPPDRPGTEAFF.

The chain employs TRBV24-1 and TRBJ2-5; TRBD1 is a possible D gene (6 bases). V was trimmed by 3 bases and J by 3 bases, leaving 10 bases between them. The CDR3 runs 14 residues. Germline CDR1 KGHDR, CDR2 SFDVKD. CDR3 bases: TGTGCCACCAGTGATGGGGGCAGGGAAGAGACCCAGTACTTC. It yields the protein CATSDGGREETQYF.

In DNA form, the CDR3 reads TGCAGTGCTAGTCCCGCTAGCGGGGGTCATGAGCAGTTCTTC. It yields the protein CSASPASGGHEQFF. The chain joins TRBV20-1 to TRBJ2-1, with 10 bases fitting TRBD2. The V and J ends lost 3 bases and 8 bases, in that order; junction bases with no gene match: 7. Germline CDR1 and CDR2: DFQATT and SNEGSKA (reference sequence). This CDR3 region has 14 residues.

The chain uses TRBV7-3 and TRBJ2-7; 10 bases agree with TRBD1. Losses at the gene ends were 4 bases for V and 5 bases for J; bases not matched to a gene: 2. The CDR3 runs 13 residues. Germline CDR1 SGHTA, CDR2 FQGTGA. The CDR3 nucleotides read TGTGCCAGCAGCTATGGGACAGGGGACGAGCAGTACTTC. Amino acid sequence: CASSYGTGDEQYF.

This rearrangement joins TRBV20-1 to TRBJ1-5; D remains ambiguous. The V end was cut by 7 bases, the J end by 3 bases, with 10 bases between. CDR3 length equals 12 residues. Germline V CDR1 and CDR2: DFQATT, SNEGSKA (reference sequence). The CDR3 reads CSVGKVNQPQHF. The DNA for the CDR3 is TGCAGTGTTGGCAAGGTCAATCAGCCCCAGCATTTT.

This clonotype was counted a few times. Here the CDR3 DNA reads TGCGCCAGCAGCCTCAGCGGGGGGACTGAGACCCAGTACTTC. It encodes CASSLSGGTETQYF. The gene calls are TRBV5-1 and TRBJ2-5, with 9 bases identical to TRBD2. Germline CDR1 reads SGHRS; CDR2 reads YFSETQ. The CDR3 runs 14 residues. With 4 bases clipped from V and 5 bases from J, the junction kept 6 bases outside the gene matches.

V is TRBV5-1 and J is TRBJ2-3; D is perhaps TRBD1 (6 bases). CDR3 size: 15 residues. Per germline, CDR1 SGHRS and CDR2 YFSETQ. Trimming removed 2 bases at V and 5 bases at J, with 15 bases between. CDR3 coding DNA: TGCGCCAGCAGCTTAACCCTGGACAGTTTAGATACGCAGTATTTT. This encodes CASSLTLDSLDTQYF.

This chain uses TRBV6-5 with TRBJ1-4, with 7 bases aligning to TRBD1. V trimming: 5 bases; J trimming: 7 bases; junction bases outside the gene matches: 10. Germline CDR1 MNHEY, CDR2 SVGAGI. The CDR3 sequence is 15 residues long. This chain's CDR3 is CASSTQGMVGEKLFF. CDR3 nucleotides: TGTGCCAGCAGTACACAGGGGATGGTTGGTGAAAAACTGTTTTTT.

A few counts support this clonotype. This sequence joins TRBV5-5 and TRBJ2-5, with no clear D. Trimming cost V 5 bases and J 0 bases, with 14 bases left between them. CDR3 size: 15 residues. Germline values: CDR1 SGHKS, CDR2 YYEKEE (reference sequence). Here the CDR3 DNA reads TGTGCCAGCAGTTACAGACTTACGTACCAAGAGACCCAGTACTTC. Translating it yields CASSYRLTYQETQYF.

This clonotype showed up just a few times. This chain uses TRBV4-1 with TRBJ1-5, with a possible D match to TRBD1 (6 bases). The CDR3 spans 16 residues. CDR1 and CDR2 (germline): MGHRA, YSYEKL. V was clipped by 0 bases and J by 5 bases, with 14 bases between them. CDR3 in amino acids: CASSQDWGTLDQPQHF. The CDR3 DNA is TGCGCCAGCAGCCAAGATTGGGGGACACTAGATCAGCCCCAGCATTTT.

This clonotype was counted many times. CDR3 loop: CASSPRQGPSYNEQFF. As DNA, the CDR3 is TGTGCCAGCAGCCCCCGACAGGGGCCGTCCTACAATGAGCAGTTCTTC. The chain is built from TRBV9 and TRBJ2-1; TRBD1 matches 8 bases. The CDR3 has 16 residues. The V gene's germline CDR1 is SGDLS and CDR2 YYNGEE. Unmatched junction bases numbered 7, after V lost 4 bases and J lost 1 base.

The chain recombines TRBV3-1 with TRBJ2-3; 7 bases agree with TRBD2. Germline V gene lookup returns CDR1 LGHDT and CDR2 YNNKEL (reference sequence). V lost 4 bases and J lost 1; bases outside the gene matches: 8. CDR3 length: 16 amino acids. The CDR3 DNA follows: TGTGCCAGCAGCCGAGATGGACTAGACGGCACAGATACGCAGTATTTT. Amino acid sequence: CASSRDGLDGTDTQYF.

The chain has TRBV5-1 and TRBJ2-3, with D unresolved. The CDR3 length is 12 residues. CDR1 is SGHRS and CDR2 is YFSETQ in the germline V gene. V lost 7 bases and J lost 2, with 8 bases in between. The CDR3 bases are TGCGCCAGCGGGAAGGTCACAGATACGCAGTATTTT. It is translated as CASGKVTDTQYF.

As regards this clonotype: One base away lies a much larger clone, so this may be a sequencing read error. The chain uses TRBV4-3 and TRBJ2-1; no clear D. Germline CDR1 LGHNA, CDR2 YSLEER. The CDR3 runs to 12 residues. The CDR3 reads CASSQGDHERFF. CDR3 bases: TGCGCCAGCAGCCAAGGGGATCATGAGCGGTTCTTC.

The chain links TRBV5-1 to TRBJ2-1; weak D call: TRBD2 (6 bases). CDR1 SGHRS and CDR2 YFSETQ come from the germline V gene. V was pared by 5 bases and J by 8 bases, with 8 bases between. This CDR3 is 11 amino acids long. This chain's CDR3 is CASSGGDEQFF. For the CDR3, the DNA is TGCGCCAGCAGTGGAGGGGATGAGCAGTTCTTC.

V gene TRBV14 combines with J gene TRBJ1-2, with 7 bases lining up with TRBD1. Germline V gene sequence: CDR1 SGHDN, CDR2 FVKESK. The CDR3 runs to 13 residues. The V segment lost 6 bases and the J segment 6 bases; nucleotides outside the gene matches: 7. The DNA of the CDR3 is TGTGCCAGCAGACGACAGGGAAGGGATGGCTACACCTTC. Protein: CASRRQGRDGYTF.

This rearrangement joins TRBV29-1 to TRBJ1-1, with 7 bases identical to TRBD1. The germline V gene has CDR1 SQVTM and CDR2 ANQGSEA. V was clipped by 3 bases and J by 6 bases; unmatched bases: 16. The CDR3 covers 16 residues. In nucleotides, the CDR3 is TGCAGCGTTGATAGGGACAGCTATTCCTCAGGCGCTGAAGCTTTCTTT. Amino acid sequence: CSVDRDSYSSGAEAFF.

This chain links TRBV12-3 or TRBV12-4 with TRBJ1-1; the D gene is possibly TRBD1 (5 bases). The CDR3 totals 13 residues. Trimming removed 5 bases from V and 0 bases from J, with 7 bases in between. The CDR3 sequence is CASSDSMNTEAFF. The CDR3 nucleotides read TGTGCCAGCAGTGACAGTATGAACACTGAAGCTTTCTTT.

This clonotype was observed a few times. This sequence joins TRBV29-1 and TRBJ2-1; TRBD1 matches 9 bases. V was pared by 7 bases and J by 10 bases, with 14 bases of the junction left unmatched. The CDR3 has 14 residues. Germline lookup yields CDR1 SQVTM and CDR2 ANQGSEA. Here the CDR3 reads CSGCRDRERGEQFF. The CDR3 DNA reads TGCAGCGGATGCCGGGACAGGGAACGAGGAGAGCAGTTCTTC.